Below, 23 T cell receptor beta chains from the same sample are listed, as sequenced in a study of blood T cell repertoires in COVID-19. Assay used: immunoSEQ multiplex PCR; TCRdb lists only in-frame clones, some missing. This table has under 15,000 clones, 88% appearing once. The sample was peripheral blood. These receptors all come from a human donor in a cohort sampled during active COVID-19.

The gene calls are TRBV5-4 and TRBJ2-3, with a tentative D call TRBD1 (6 bases). This CDR3 comprises 15 residues. V was trimmed by 3 bases and J by 2 bases, leaving 13 bases between them. The germline V gene encodes CDR1 SGHNT and CDR2 YYREEE (reference sequence). The CDR3 reads CASSSEGGVTDTQYF. The CDR3 region has the DNA TGTGCCAGCAGCTCAGAAGGGGGAGTCACAGATACGCAGTATTTT.

The V call is TRBV29-1, the J call TRBJ2-3, with 11 positions matching TRBD2. The CDR3 loop spans 14 amino acids. The J segment lost 5 bases and the V segment lost 4 bases, leaving 5 bases of the junction unmatched. The germline CDR1 and CDR2 sequences are SQVTM and ANQGSEA. As DNA, the CDR3 is TGCAGCGTTGTAGCGGGAGGGCCGGGAGATACGCAGTATTTT. This sequence encodes CSVVAGGPGDTQYF.

V and J are TRBV7-3 and TRBJ2-1; D remains ambiguous. The CDR3 is 13 residues long. The germline V gene encodes CDR1 SGHTA and CDR2 FQGTGA. V lost 9 bases, J lost 4 bases, and 13 bases lay in between. The CDR3 sequence is CASAGSEYNEQFF. CDR3 nucleotide sequence: TGTGCCAGTGCAGGCTCTGAGTACAATGAGCAGTTCTTC.

The rearrangement joins TRBV6-6 to TRBJ2-7; perhaps TRBD1 as D (5 bases). V was clipped by 1 base and J by 0 bases, with 10 bases between them. CDR3 size: 15 residues. Per germline, CDR1 MNHNY and CDR2 SVGAGI (reference sequence). CDR3 nucleotides: TGTGCCAGCAGTTACTTTGGCGGACACTCCTACGAGCAGTACTTC. Translation gives CASSYFGGHSYEQYF.

The chain is built from TRBV20-1 and TRBJ2-4; D may be TRBD2 (5 bases). The V end was cut by 2 bases, the J end by 8 bases, with 7 bases between. CDR3 length equals 11 residues. Germline CDR1 DFQATT, CDR2 SNEGSKA (reference sequence). In DNA, the CDR3 is TGCAGTGCTAGACTCGGGGACATTCAGTACTTC. Residues: CSARLGDIQYF.

This chain uses TRBV29-1 with TRBJ1-1; D is perhaps TRBD1 (6 bases). The CDR3 runs to 11 residues. The germline CDR1 and CDR2 sequences are SQVTM and ANQGSEA. V dropped 5 bases and J dropped 6 bases, with 10 bases sitting between them. As DNA, the CDR3 is TGCAGCGTTCGCTCAGGGGCTGAAGCTTTCTTT. It is translated as CSVRSGAEAFF.

The chain employs TRBV11-2 and TRBJ1-2, with a weak D call TRBD1 (5 bases). The CDR3 runs 12 residues. The V end was cut by 5 bases, the J end by 13 bases, with 17 bases between. From germline, CDR1 is SGHAT and CDR2 FQNNGV. CDR3 nucleotides: TGTGCCAGCAGCGGCGCGGGGGGGTTTCGCACCTTC. The encoded protein is CASSGAGGFRTF. Full variable domain (rest looked up from reference TRBV11-2 and TRBJ1-2): EAGVAQSPRYKIIEKRQSVAFWCNPISGHATLYWYQQILGQGPKLLIQFQNNGVVDDSQLPKDRFSAERLKGVDSTLKIQPAKLEDSAVYLCASSGAGGFRTFGSGTRLTVV.

J is TRBJ1-5 and V is TRBV27, with D perhaps TRBD1 (5 bases). The V gene lost 6 bases and the J gene lost 0 bases, with 15 bases spanning the gap. Germline assignment: CDR1 MNHEY and CDR2 SMNVEV (reference sequence). There are 16 residues in the CDR3. CDR3 nucleotide sequence: TGTGCCAGCAGGGGCAGTGTCCAGGGTAGCAATCAGCCCCAGCATTTT. As protein: CASRGSVQGSNQPQHF.

The chain uses TRBV14 and TRBJ1-1; D is perhaps TRBD1 (5 bases). With 4 bases removed from V and 10 bases from J, the gap between germline ends came to 10 bases. CDR1 and CDR2 (germline): SGHDN, FVKESK. The CDR3 has 11 amino acids. The CDR3 bases are TGTGCCAGCAGCCCCAGTCAGGGAGCTTTCTTT. The encoded protein is CASSPSQGAFF.

The V gene is TRBV21-1, the J gene TRBJ2-5; the D call TRBD2 from the table was never checked on the DNA. TRBV21-1 is labeled a pseudogene. CDR3 length: 16 residues. CDR3 DNA sequence: TGTGCCAGCATGGGGGGGCAGCAAAACTTCCAAGAGACCCAGTACTTC. It yields the protein CASMGGQQNFQETQYF.

The V call is TRBV7-2, the J call TRBJ2-7; TRBD2 matches at 11 bases. Trimming took 6 bases from V and 4 from J; bases not matched to a gene: 14. From germline, CDR1 is SGHTA and CDR2 FQGNSA. This CDR3 spans 17 amino acids. The CDR3 DNA follows: TGTGCCAGCAGTTCTGCCCCCGCGGGACTAGCGGTTTACGAGCAGTACTTC. Amino acids: CASSSAPAGLAVYEQYF.

This clone was recorded a few times. This chain links TRBV2 with TRBJ2-2; D is possibly TRBD2 (7 bases). This CDR3 contains 15 residues. Trimming stripped 7 bases from V and 7 bases from J, with 19 bases between. CDR1 is SNHLY and CDR2 is FYNNEI in the germline V gene. As DNA, the CDR3 is TGTGCCAGCACCCTCCGGGCAAGGGGGGGCGGGGAGCTGTTTTTT. Protein: CASTLRARGGGELFF.

The CDR3 reads CASSLGLSGTIYF. For the CDR3, the DNA is TGTGCCAGCAGCTTGGGACTTTCGGGCACCATATATTTT. The chain is built from TRBV5-6 and TRBJ1-3; D remains ambiguous. V shed 0 bases and J shed 9 bases, with 10 bases lying between them. The CDR3 consists of 13 residues. Germline assignment: CDR1 SGHDT and CDR2 YYEEEE.

In the case of this clone: The germline gene is not matched at one end of the junction; a read error may be the cause. The chain joins TRBV23-1 to TRBJ2-3, with TRBD1 as a possible D gene (6 bases). TRBV23-1 is filed as an ORF, its function uncertain. The CDR3 sequence is 10 residues long. CDR3 in amino acids: CASYSSGHHF. The DNA of the CDR3 is TGCGCCAGCTATTCTTCGGGACACCACTTT.

The genes are TRBV14 and TRBJ1-1, with a tentative D call TRBD1 (6 bases). Trimming removed 1 base from V and 1 base from J, with 7 bases in between. The CDR3 runs to 14 residues. Germline lookup yields CDR1 SGHDN and CDR2 FVKESK. The CDR3 loop is CASSQVRGNTEAFF. CDR3 nucleotide sequence: TGTGCCAGCAGCCAAGTCAGGGGGAACACTGAAGCTTTCTTT.

This chain links TRBV29-1 with TRBJ2-5, with D possibly matching TRBD2 (6 bases). CDR1 SQVTM and CDR2 ANQGSEA come from the germline V gene. V was clipped by 1 base and J by 7 bases, with 10 bases between them. The CDR3 totals 12 residues. The CDR3: CSVEAEGGTQYF. The CDR3 DNA is TGCAGCGTTGAAGCGGAGGGTGGGACCCAGTACTTC.

The chain joins TRBV5-4 to TRBJ1-1; 7 nucleotides align to TRBD1. CDR3 length: 14 residues. The germline CDR1 and CDR2 sequences are SGHNT and YYREEE (reference sequence). V dropped 4 bases and J dropped 4; count of bases not matched to a gene: 7. The CDR3 region is CASSQGGRSTEAFF. CDR3 sequence (DNA): TGTGCCAGCAGCCAGGGGGGAAGGAGCACTGAAGCTTTCTTT.

The chain couples TRBV7-2 to TRBJ1-5; TRBD1 agrees at 7 bases. Germline CDR1 reads SGHTA; CDR2 reads FQGNSA. V shed 5 bases and J 5 bases; nucleotides not matched to a gene: 15. The CDR3 length is 17 residues. The CDR3 is CASSRQPTGVSHQPQHF. CDR3 DNA: TGTGCCAGCAGCCGCCAGCCTACAGGGGTCAGCCATCAGCCCCAGCATTTT.

This clone has a handful of counts. The V and J genes are TRBV20-1 and TRBJ2-7; D uncertain. Trimming took off 3 bases at V and 6 bases at J, with 9 bases between the two ends. CDR3 size: 11 residues. The germline CDR1 and CDR2 sequences are DFQATT and SNEGSKA (reference sequence). Here the CDR3 DNA reads TGCAGTGCTAGCTCTCCCCCCGAGCAGTACTTC. Amino acids: CSASSPPEQYF.

The chain is built from TRBV11-3 and TRBJ2-1, with D possibly matching TRBD2 (6 bases). Trimming left V 1 base short and J 9 bases short, with 13 bases between. Germline values: CDR1 SGHNT, CDR2 YENEEA. This CDR3 region has 14 residues. The CDR3 here is CASSLVKGGGEQFF. CDR3 DNA: TGTGCCAGCAGCTTAGTTAAGGGAGGTGGTGAGCAGTTCTTC. The whole variable domain, filled in from reference TRBV11-3 and TRBJ2-1, reads EAGVVQSPRYKIIEKKQPVAFWCNPISGHNTLYWYLQNLGQGPELLIRYENEEAVDDSQLPKDRFSAERLKGVDSTLKIQPAELGDSAVYLCASSLVKGGGEQFFGPGTRLTVL.

This chain connects TRBV7-9 to TRBJ2-3; D may be TRBD2 (6 bases). Trimming cost V 4 bases and J 0 bases, with 14 bases left between them. The CDR3 loop spans 16 amino acids. The germline V gene encodes CDR1 SEHNR and CDR2 FQNEAQ (reference sequence). The CDR3 loop reads CASSSSATLSTDTQYF. The DNA of the CDR3 is TGTGCCAGCAGCTCTAGCGCAACATTGAGCACAGATACGCAGTATTTT.

The V and J genes are TRBV3-1 (or the pseudogene TRBV3-2) and TRBJ2-6; the match to TRBD1 covers 8 bases. The V gene's germline CDR1 is LGHDT and CDR2 YNNKEL (reference sequence). The CDR3 length is 19 residues. V was clipped by 3 bases and J by 0 bases; unmatched bases: 10. In DNA, the CDR3 is TGTGCCAGCAGCCACCCCGGAGGGACAGGCCTCTCTGGGGCCAACGTCCTGACTTTC. Translation: CASSHPGGTGLSGANVLTF.

The chain employs TRBV9 and TRBJ2-2; unclear D gene. Trimming removed 0 bases from V and 0 bases from J, with 6 bases in between. The V gene's germline CDR1 is SGDLS and CDR2 YYNGEE. The CDR3 covers 15 residues. CDR3 protein: CASSVGLSNTGELFF. Written as DNA, the CDR3 is TGTGCCAGCAGCGTAGGACTGTCGAACACCGGGGAGCTGTTTTTT.